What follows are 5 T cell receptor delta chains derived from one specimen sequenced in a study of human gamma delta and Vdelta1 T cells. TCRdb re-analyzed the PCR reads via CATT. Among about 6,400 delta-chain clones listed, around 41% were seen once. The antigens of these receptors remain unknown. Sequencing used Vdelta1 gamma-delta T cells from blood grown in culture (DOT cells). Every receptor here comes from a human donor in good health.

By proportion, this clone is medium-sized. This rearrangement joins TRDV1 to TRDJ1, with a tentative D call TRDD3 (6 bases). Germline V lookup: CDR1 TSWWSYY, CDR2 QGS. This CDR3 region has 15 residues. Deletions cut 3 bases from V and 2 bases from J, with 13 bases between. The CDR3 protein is CALGDLTGDTDKLIF. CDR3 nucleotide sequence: TGTGCTCTTGGGGACCTCACAGGGGATACCGATAAACTCATCTTT.

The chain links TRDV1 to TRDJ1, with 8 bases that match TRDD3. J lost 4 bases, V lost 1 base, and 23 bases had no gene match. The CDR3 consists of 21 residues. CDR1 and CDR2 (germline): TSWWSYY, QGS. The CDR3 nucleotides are TGTGCTCTTGGGGAACGAGGAGACTCGGGTATGTGGGGGATCGGCCACGATAAACTCATCTTT. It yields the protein CALGERGDSGMWGIGHDKLIF.

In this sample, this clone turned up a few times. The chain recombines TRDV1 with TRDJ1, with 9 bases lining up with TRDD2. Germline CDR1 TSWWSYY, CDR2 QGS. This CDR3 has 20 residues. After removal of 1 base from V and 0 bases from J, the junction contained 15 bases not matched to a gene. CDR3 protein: CALGEPSFLHQGGDTDKLIF. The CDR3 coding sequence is TGTGCTCTTGGGGAACCATCCTTCCTACATCAGGGGGGGGACACCGATAAACTCATCTTT.

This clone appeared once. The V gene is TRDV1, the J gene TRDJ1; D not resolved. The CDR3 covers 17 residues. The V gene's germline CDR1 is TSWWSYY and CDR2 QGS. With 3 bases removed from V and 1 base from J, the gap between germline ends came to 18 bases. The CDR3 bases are TGTGCTCTTGGGGACACGGTCACCTGGCGTGGCACCGATAAACTCATCTTT. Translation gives CALGDTVTWRGTDKLIF.

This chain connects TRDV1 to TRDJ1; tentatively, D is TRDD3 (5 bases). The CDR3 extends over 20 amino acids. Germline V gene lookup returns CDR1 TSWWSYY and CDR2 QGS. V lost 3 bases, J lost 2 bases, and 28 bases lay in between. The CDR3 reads CALGDRWGPDSLGHTDKLIF. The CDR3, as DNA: TGTGCTCTTGGGGACCGGTGGGGACCCGACTCTTTAGGTCATACCGATAAACTCATCTTT.